A single T cell receptor (beta chain) is shown here with its context. These data are taken from a study of identical twins. Germline V gene lookup returns CDR1 MNHEY and CDR2 SMNVEV (reference sequence). V was trimmed by 4 bases and J by 8 bases, leaving 14 bases between them. The CDR3 totals 13 residues. The cDNA had a unique molecular identifier and a template-switch universal primer site. TCRdb fed the 5' RACE reads into MiXCR, producing one record per CDR3 protein. The data hold around 1.7 million distinct CDR3 sequences, with under 35% observed a single time. The rearrangement joins TRBV27 to TRBJ1-2; maybe TRBD1 (5 bases). The sample was cord blood. The receptor was derived from a newborn girl in good health. Written as DNA, the CDR3 is TGTGCCAGCAGTTCTTCAGGGATATTAGGCTACACCTTC. Encoded protein: CASSSSGILGYTF.